The clone carrying this T cell receptor beta chain came up many times. Its antigen remains unidentified. TCRdb used MiXCR to reprocess the multiplex PCR reads, holding one entry per CDR3 protein. The table has about 230,000 distinct CDR3 sequences, approximately 30% seen once; the top ten hold over 1.1%. Breast cancer patients provided tissue from their axillary draining lymph nodes. The data belong to a study of breast tumors, draining lymph nodes, adjacent tissues. The CDR3 runs 13 residues. Germline-derived CDR1 and CDR2 are MNHEY and SMNVEV (reference sequence). Trimming stripped 6 bases from V and 5 bases from J, with 13 bases between. Notes on the study in general: Compared with lymph nodes, tumors were less diverse; compared with nontumor tissue, more. Tumor T cell lymph node origin was a supported hypothesis, not proven. Data fit most tumor T cells coming from lymph node, expanding in tumor. Luminal-like breast cancer showed significantly higher tumor–nontumor repertoire similarity than basal-like.

The TCR sequence derives from a female donor with breast cancer. Some clones in this sample may be carry-over from other donors' samples. The sequenced material came from axillary lymph node tissue. The J gene is TRBJ1-2, the V gene TRBV27, with D hard to call. As DNA, the CDR3 is TGTGCCAGCAGCGAAATAGGAGATTATGGCTACACCTTC. Protein sequence: CASSEIGDYGYTF.